Below, 24 T cell receptor beta chains from the same sample are listed, as sequenced in a study of a mutant IDH1 vaccine in newly diagnosed glioma (dated by TCRdb to the early 2020s). Interpreted using the paper, the time point label stands for: week 23, last vaccination. Each vaccine dose, consisting of 300 ug of a 20-mer mutant IDH1 peptide in Montanide, was administered subcutaneously with topical imiquimod. To prepare the library, the immunoSEQ multiplex PCR assay was applied. TCRdb mirrors the immuneACCESS table, restricted to in-frame sequences. Some clones are absent from its copies; in checked studies, under half trace to an unresolved V gene, and the reason for the others is unknown. This sample holds about 77,000 clones; approximately 89% were observed only once. The leading ten clones occupy roughly 0.78% of the sample. Their cognate antigens are unknown. The sample was PBMCs, taken from a glioma patient whose treatment included an IDH1 peptide vaccine. The source of these receptors is a woman aged 45-65 years with glioma.

The chain recombines TRBV5-5 with TRBJ2-5; 12 positions agree with TRBD2. Germline trimming cut 0 bases from V and 5 bases from J; bases unmatched to any gene: 5. CDR3 length: 16 amino acids. The germline gives CDR1 SGHKS, CDR2 YYEKEE (reference sequence). For the CDR3, the DNA is TGTGCCAGCAGCTTGGGACTAGCGGGAGACCGGGAGACCCAGTACTTC. Protein: CASSLGLAGDRETQYF.

As concerns this clone: The sample carries other DNA sequences with the same CDR3. The chain recombines TRBV18 with TRBJ2-1; 8 nucleotides match TRBD2. Germline V CDR1 and CDR2: KGHSH, LQKENI. The CDR3 is 17 amino acids. V lost 0 bases to trimming and J lost 0 bases; unmatched junction nucleotides: 4. The CDR3 protein is CASSPPGLAGSYNEQFF. The CDR3 nucleotides read TGTGCCAGCTCACCACCGGGTCTAGCGGGCTCCTACAATGAGCAGTTCTTC.

The chain links TRBV2 to TRBJ2-5; D is tentatively TRBD1 or TRBD2 (5 bases each). Per the germline V gene, CDR1 is SNHLY and CDR2 is FYNNEI. V lost 0 bases and J 5 bases, leaving 13 bases between the germline ends. This CDR3 is 15 amino acids long. As DNA, the CDR3 is TGTGCCAGCAGTGAAGCGCTGGGGGTACGGGAGACCCAGTACTTC. This sequence encodes CASSEALGVRETQYF.

The chain's CDR3 is CASSSSGLPNTEAFF. The CDR3 bases are TGTGCCAGCAGCTCCTCAGGGTTGCCGAACACTGAAGCTTTCTTT. This rearrangement joins TRBV28 to TRBJ1-1; possible D gene TRBD1, 5 bases. Germline V CDR1 and CDR2: MDHEN, SYDVKM. The V end lost 6 bases, the J end lost 1 base, and 15 bases lay between the germline ends. The CDR3 loop spans 15 amino acids.

This clone has more than one count but fewer than ten. Other DNA sequences in this specimen translate into the identical CDR3. The chain joins TRBV9 to TRBJ1-5; no firm D call. The V end was cut by 0 bases, the J end by 4 bases, with 2 bases between. The length of the CDR3 is 12 residues. CDR1 and CDR2 (germline): SGDLS, YYNGEE. The chain's CDR3 is CASSVGNQPQHF. In DNA, the CDR3 is TGTGCCAGCAGCGTAGGTAATCAGCCCCAGCATTTT. The entire variable domain, with the rest obtained from reference TRBV9 and TRBJ1-5, is as follows: DSGVTQTPKHLITATGQRVTLRCSPRSGDLSVYWYQQSLDQGLQFLIQYYNGEERAKGNILERFSAQQFPDLHSELNLSSLELGDSALYFCASSVGNQPQHFGDGTRLSIL.

The chain carries TRBV11-3 and TRBJ1-6, with D perhaps matching TRBD1 (5 bases). The CDR3 has 14 residues. V was clipped by 0 bases and J by 7 bases, with 7 bases between them. CDR1 is SGHNT and CDR2 is YENEEA in the germline V gene. CDR3 DNA: TGTGCCAGCAGCTTAGATGGGGGGAATTCACCCCTCCACTTT. It encodes CASSLDGGNSPLHF.

V gene TRBV28 combines with J gene TRBJ2-6; D is perhaps TRBD1 or TRBD2 (6 bases each). Looked up from germline, CDR1 is MDHEN and CDR2 is SYDVKM. CDR3 length: 14 amino acids. The germline V and J ends were trimmed by 8 bases and 0 bases, with 8 bases remaining between them. The CDR3 spells CASRGRSGANVLTF. The CDR3 region has the DNA TGTGCCAGCCGGGGGCGCTCTGGGGCCAACGTCCTGACTTTC.

V usage is TRBV7-9 and J usage is TRBJ2-1, with D possibly being TRBD2 (6 bases). Germline assignment: CDR1 SEHNR and CDR2 FQNEAQ (reference sequence). The CDR3 is made up of 14 amino acids. Deletions cut 1 base from V and 5 bases from J, with 9 bases between. The CDR3 protein is CASSLGDLNNEQFF. As DNA, the CDR3 is TGTGCCAGCAGCTTAGGGGACTTGAACAATGAGCAGTTCTTC.

The chain employs TRBV15 and TRBJ2-1; 7 bases are shared with TRBD2. V lost 5 bases to trimming and J lost 8 bases; unmatched junction nucleotides: 12. CDR1 is LNHNV and CDR2 is YYDKDF in the germline V gene (reference sequence). This CDR3 region has 15 residues. This CDR3 is CATSFLGTAGDEQFF. The CDR3 region has the DNA TGTGCCACCAGCTTTCTAGGGACTGCGGGGGATGAGCAGTTCTTC. Together with reference TRBV15 and TRBJ2-1, the CDR3 gives the full variable domain: DAMVIQNPRYQVTQFGKPVTLSCSQTLNHNVMYWYQQKSSQAPKLLFHYYDKDFNNEADTPDNFQSRRPNTSFCFLDIRSPGLGDTAMYLCATSFLGTAGDEQFFGPGTRLTVL.

This clone was seen once. The chain joins TRBV5-6 to TRBJ1-1; no firm D call. Germline V CDR1 and CDR2: SGHDT, YYEEEE. The ends were cut back, 2 bases at V and 4 bases at J, with 6 bases in the middle. CDR3 size: 12 residues. The CDR3 protein is CASSFFLTEAFF. CDR3 DNA: TGTGCCAGCAGCTTTTTCCTCACTGAAGCTTTCTTT. The complete variable domain, with remaining parts taken from reference TRBV5-6 and TRBJ1-1, reads DAGVTQSPTHLIKTRGQQVTLRCSPKSGHDTVSWYQQALGQGPQFIFQYYEEEERQRGNFPDRFSGHQFPNYSSELNVNALLLGDSALYLCASSFFLTEAFFGQGTRLTVV.

In its sample, this clone was seen once. This chain's CDR3 is CASSRQQGAGNTIYF. In DNA form, the CDR3 reads TGTGCCAGCAGTCGGCAACAGGGCGCTGGAAACACCATATATTTT. The chain links TRBV5-5 to TRBJ1-3; a possible D gene is TRBD1 (6 bases). The germline gives CDR1 SGHKS, CDR2 YYEKEE (reference sequence). This CDR3 is built from 15 residues. Trimming left V 5 bases short and J 2 bases short, with 14 bases between.

In DNA, the CDR3 is TGTGCCAGTTCCACGGGACAGGGCTCCTACGAGCAGTACTTC. Translating it yields CASSTGQGSYEQYF. V is TRBV28 and J is TRBJ2-7; 9 positions agree with TRBD1. CDR3 length: 14 residues. Trimming removed 9 bases from V and 0 bases from J; junction bases left unmatched: 6. Germline CDR1 is MDHEN and CDR2 is SYDVKM. The entire variable domain, with the rest obtained from reference TRBV28 and TRBJ2-7, is as follows: DVKVTQSSRYLVKRTGEKVFLECVQDMDHENMFWYRQDPGLGLRLIYFSYDVKMKEKGDIPEGYSVSREKKERFSLILESASTNQTSMYLCASSTGQGSYEQYFGPGTRLTVT.

The V and J genes are TRBV27 and TRBJ2-1; D ambiguous. Deletions cut 4 bases from V and 7 bases from J, with 11 bases between. The CDR3 consists of 13 residues. Germline CDR1 is MNHEY and CDR2 is SMNVEV (reference sequence). The CDR3 spells CASSYTPGNEQFF. In DNA, the CDR3 is TGTGCCAGCAGTTACACCCCTGGAAATGAGCAGTTCTTC.

The chain uses TRBV4-1 and TRBJ2-1, with 7 bases fitting TRBD1. Per germline, CDR1 MGHRA and CDR2 YSYEKL. This CDR3 is 16 amino acids long. The V and J ends lost 6 bases and 7 bases, in that order; junction bases with no gene match: 15. The CDR3 coding sequence is TGCGCCAGCAGGCCCGGACAGGAAAGTCGTGGAAATGAGCAGTTCTTC. It specifies CASRPGQESRGNEQFF.

V is TRBV5-1 and J is TRBJ1-1, with TRBD1 matching 10 bases. V lost 0 bases and J lost 6; bases outside the gene matches: 2. This CDR3 region has 14 residues. Germline loops: CDR1 SGHRS, CDR2 YFSETQ. The CDR3 loop reads CASSLGTGGSEAFF. The CDR3 DNA is TGCGCCAGCAGCTTGGGGACAGGGGGTTCTGAAGCTTTCTTT.

V and J are TRBV27 and TRBJ1-1, with D hard to call. The germline V gene has CDR1 MNHEY and CDR2 SMNVEV (reference sequence). This CDR3 has 12 residues. V was shortened by 3 bases and J by 8 bases, with 10 bases between the two germline ends. CDR3 protein: CASSLGVSEAFF. The CDR3 DNA follows: TGTGCCAGCAGTTTGGGCGTGTCCGAAGCTTTCTTT.

The chain links TRBV7-2 to TRBJ1-2, with D unresolved. The CDR3 sequence is 14 residues long. Germline V gives CDR1 SGHTA, CDR2 FQGNSA. The ends were cut back, 6 bases at V and 4 bases at J, with 15 bases in the middle. For the CDR3, the DNA is TGTGCCAGCAGTTCTATATCAACACCCTATGGCTACACCTTC. Residues: CASSSISTPYGYTF.

The chain links TRBV18 to TRBJ2-7; D assignment may be TRBD1 or TRBD2 (5 bases each). The length of the CDR3 is 17 residues. The germline V and J ends were trimmed by 0 bases and 7 bases, with 22 bases remaining between them. Germline V gene lookup returns CDR1 KGHSH and CDR2 LQKENI. As DNA, the CDR3 is TGTGCCAGCTCACCACCGAACCGTGTACTGGGGACCAGGGAGCAGTACTTC. Its translation is CASSPPNRVLGTREQYF.

The rearrangement joins TRBV7-9 to TRBJ1-1; TRBD1 is a possible D gene (6 bases). This CDR3 has 13 residues. Trimming shortened V by 5 bases and J by 2 bases, and 9 bases separated the two germline ends. The germline CDR1 and CDR2 sequences are SEHNR and FQNEAQ (reference sequence). CDR3 in DNA: TGTGCCAGCAGCCAACAGGGAAACACTGAAGCTTTCTTT. The encoded protein is CASSQQGNTEAFF. Complete variable domain (other parts from reference TRBV7-9 and TRBJ1-1): DTGVSQNPRHKITKRGQNVTFRCDPISEHNRLYWYRQTLGQGPEFLTYFQNEAQLEKSRLLSDRFSAERPKGSFSTLEIQRTEQGDSAMYLCASSQQGNTEAFFGQGTRLTVV.

V usage is TRBV15 and J usage is TRBJ2-1, with 10 bases fitting TRBD1. Germline assignment: CDR1 LNHNV and CDR2 YYDKDF (reference sequence). The CDR3 runs 15 residues. Unmatched junction bases numbered 4, after V lost 3 bases and J lost 5 bases. CDR3 nucleotide sequence: TGTGCCACCAGCAGGCCCGGGACAGGGGACAATGAGCAGTTCTTC. The encoded protein is CATSRPGTGDNEQFF. Full variable domain (missing parts from reference TRBV15 and TRBJ2-1): DAMVIQNPRYQVTQFGKPVTLSCSQTLNHNVMYWYQQKSSQAPKLLFHYYDKDFNNEADTPDNFQSRRPNTSFCFLDIRSPGLGDTAMYLCATSRPGTGDNEQFFGPGTRLTVL.

The J gene is TRBJ1-1, the V gene TRBV6-1; 7 nucleotides match TRBD1. Germline V CDR1 and CDR2: MNHNS, SASEGT. V lost 6 bases to trimming and J lost 3 bases; unmatched junction nucleotides: 10. CDR3 length: 15 residues. In DNA, the CDR3 is TGTGCCAGCAGAAGTTCACAGGGGTGGGACACTGAAGCTTTCTTT. This codes for CASRSSQGWDTEAFF.

This clone was seen a few times. This chain joins TRBV7-9 and TRBJ1-1; D may be TRBD1 (6 bases). There are 14 residues in the CDR3. The V and J ends lost 2 bases and 3 bases respectively, with 10 bases between them. In germline, CDR1 is SEHNR, CDR2 FQNEAQ (reference sequence). The CDR3 is CASSLQGRDTEAFF. In DNA form, the CDR3 reads TGTGCCAGCAGCTTACAGGGGCGGGACACTGAAGCTTTCTTT. Full variable domain (missing parts from reference TRBV7-9 and TRBJ1-1): DTGVSQNPRHKITKRGQNVTFRCDPISEHNRLYWYRQTLGQGPEFLTYFQNEAQLEKSRLLSDRFSAERPKGSFSTLEIQRTEQGDSAMYLCASSLQGRDTEAFFGQGTRLTVV.

The V call is TRBV7-6, the J call TRBJ1-1, with no clear D. The germline CDR1 and CDR2 sequences are SGHVS and FNYEAQ. There are 14 residues in the CDR3. V was clipped by 1 base and J by 3 bases, with 9 bases between them. The CDR3, as DNA: TGTGCCAGCAGCTTAGGATACGAGTACACTGAAGCTTTCTTT. Its translation is CASSLGYEYTEAFF.

This clone was counted a few times. The V call is TRBV10-1, the J call TRBJ2-7; 7 bases line up with TRBD2. Germline V CDR1 and CDR2: WNHNN, SYGVQD (reference sequence). This CDR3 has 13 amino acids. Trimming took 4 bases from V and 6 from J; bases not matched to a gene: 6. The CDR3 reads CASSGGSIGEQYF. The CDR3, as DNA: TGCGCCAGCAGTGGCGGGAGTATCGGCGAGCAGTACTTC.